This entry concerns a single T cell receptor beta chain. Its antigen is undetermined. This sample is part of a study of shared clonotypes between healthy human individuals. Study-wide results and limits: Rarefaction demonstrated incomplete sorted-subset sequencing despite large depth. Relative to their counterparts shared across all four donors, non-shared clonotypes exhibited diminished generation probabilities.

The input for sorted-subset replicate PCRs was 150 to 200 ng DNA, about 29,000 T cell genomes. The protocol was immunoSEQ multiplex PCR, while the TCRdb copy is restricted to in-frame clones and leaves out a portion. This table has about 1.5 million clones, roughly 96% appearing once. The CDR3 spans 14 residues. V lost 5 bases to trimming and J lost 1 base, with 11 bases between them. CDR1 is MDHEN, CDR2 SYDVKM, per germline. Every one of the donors was a Caucasian adult that lived in Nashville, Tennessee. This TCR derives from a man aged 25-40 years in good health. This sequence joins TRBV28 and TRBJ1-1; possible D gene TRBD1, 5 bases. The sample was naive CD4+ T cells sorted from blood. Subset: CD45RA+ positively selected. The chain's CDR3 is CASSVGTENTEAFF. CDR3 bases: TGTGCCAGCAGTGTAGGGACCGAGAACACTGAAGCTTTCTTT. Full variable domain (rest looked up from reference TRBV28 and TRBJ1-1): DVKVTQSSRYLVKRTGEKVFLECVQDMDHENMFWYRQDPGLGLRLIYFSYDVKMKEKGDIPEGYSVSREKKERFSLILESASTNQTSMYLCASSVGTENTEAFFGQGTRLTVV.